This is a list of T cell receptor beta chains from one sample in a study of blood T cell repertoires in COVID-19. TCRdb's table, derived via immunoSEQ multiplex PCR, lists solely in-frame clones and lacks some. The table lists some 96,000 clones, about nine tenths of them singletons, with 1.5% to 2% in the top ten. The source material was peripheral blood. All receptors come from a man aged 55 to 69 with acute or convalescent COVID-19. Each CDR3 is given with its conserved first and last residue. The order of the fields is J gene, D gene, V gene, clone size, CDR3 DNA, CDR3 protein. The D gene is left open where the match is weak. The size of a clone is reported for some rows only, either as once, few or many, or as a class for expanded clones.

J: TRBJ1-5
D: TRBD1
V: TRBV27
size: .
DNA: TGTGCCAGCAGTTTAGGACAGGGTCTGACCCAGCATTTT
CDR3: CASSLGQGLTQHF

J: TRBJ1-5
D: TRBD1
V: TRBV6-6
size: .
DNA: TGTGCCAGCAGTTACTCTAAACAGGGGGTATGGCCCCAGCATTTT
CDR3: CASSYSKQGVWPQHF

J: TRBJ2-2
D: .
V: TRBV11-3
size: .
DNA: TGTGCCAGCAGCTTAGGGGCTGGGGATCGGGGCGGGGAGCTGTTTTTT
CDR3: CASSLGAGDRGGELFF

J: TRBJ1-2
D: TRBD1
V: TRBV6-6
size: .
DNA: TGTGCCAGCAGTCTCCGCTCTACAGGGGCCTACTCTTATGGCTACACCTTC
CDR3: CASSLRSTGAYSYGYTF

J: TRBJ1-3
D: .
V: TRBV5-1
size: .
DNA: TGCGCCAGCAGCTTGTTCGCGGCGGGGACTGGAAACACCATATATTTT
CDR3: CASSLFAAGTGNTIYF

J: TRBJ1-2
D: TRBD1
V: TRBV5-4
size: .
DNA: TGTGCCAGCAGCACCCCCCCGGGACAGACGATAAGTGGCTACACCTTC
CDR3: CASSTPPGQTISGYTF

J: TRBJ2-3
D: .
V: TRBV23-1
size: .
DNA: TGCGCCAGCAGTCAAGGGGGGTTCCCAGATACGCAGTATTTT
CDR3: CASSQGGFPDTQYF

J: TRBJ1-2
D: .
V: TRBV30
size: .
DNA: TGTGCCTGGAGTGTGCAGCGGGGCTACACCTTC
CDR3: CAWSVQRGYTF

J: TRBJ1-1
D: TRBD1
V: TRBV5-6
size: .
DNA: TGTGCCAGCAGCCGGACGGGACAGGGGAACACTGAAGCTTTCTTT
CDR3: CASSRTGQGNTEAFF

J: TRBJ2-2
D: .
V: TRBV2
size: .
DNA: TGTGCCAGCAGCGACCGAGGGTGGACCGGGGAGCTGTTTTTT
CDR3: CASSDRGWTGELFF

J: TRBJ2-2
D: TRBD1
V: TRBV6-5
size: .
DNA: TGTGCCAGCAGTCTACACGGGACAGGCACCGGGGAGCTGTTTTTT
CDR3: CASSLHGTGTGELFF

J: TRBJ1-3
D: .
V: TRBV10-3
size: .
DNA: TGTGCCATCAGTGAGTCGAAGGGGACTGGAAACACCATATATTTT
CDR3: CAISESKGTGNTIYF

J: TRBJ1-5
D: .
V: TRBV4-1
size: .
DNA: TGCGCCAGCAGCCAAGACAGGCAGCGCAATCAGCCCCAGCATTTT
CDR3: CASSQDRQRNQPQHF

J: TRBJ2-6
D: .
V: TRBV7-9
size: .
DNA: TGTGCCAGCAGCTCCCGCGCACCTTCTGGGGCCAACGTCCTGACTTTC
CDR3: CASSSRAPSGANVLTF

J: TRBJ2-7
D: TRBD2
V: TRBV20-1
size: .
DNA: TGCAGTGCTAGTTCTAGCGGGGGACAAGGGGGCTACGAGCAGTACTTC
CDR3: CSASSSGGQGGYEQYF

J: TRBJ2-1
D: TRBD2
V: TRBV24-1
size: .
DNA: TGTGCCACCAGTGATCCAACTAGCGGGGGGGCGGGTGAGCAGTTCTTC
CDR3: CATSDPTSGGAGEQFF

J: TRBJ2-2
D: TRBD1
V: TRBV11-3
size: .
DNA: TGTGCCAGCAGCTTAGAGACAGGGGGCTCCGGGGAGCTGTTTTTT
CDR3: CASSLETGGSGELFF

J: TRBJ1-1
D: .
V: TRBV13
size: .
DNA: TGTGCCAGCAGCATGGGTGAGGACACTGAAGCTTTCTTT
CDR3: CASSMGEDTEAFF

J: TRBJ2-5
D: TRBD1
V: TRBV25-1
size: .
DNA: TGTGCCAGCAGTAGGGACAGGCAGCGAGAGACCCAGTACTTC
CDR3: CASSRDRQRETQYF

J: TRBJ1-2
D: TRBD1
V: TRBV9
size: .
DNA: TGTGCCAGCCTTTTTTTGGGACAGCGGACTAACTATGGCTACACCTTC
CDR3: CASLFLGQRTNYGYTF

J: TRBJ1-4
D: .
V: TRBV15
size: .
DNA: TGTGCCACCAGCAGACGCGCATCGGTTGAAAAACTGTTTTTT
CDR3: CATSRRASVEKLFF

J: TRBJ1-6
D: .
V: TRBV11-1
size: .
DNA: TGTGCCAGCAGCTTAGACCGGAATTCACCCCTCCACTTT
CDR3: CASSLDRNSPLHF

J: TRBJ1-1
D: TRBD1
V: TRBV3-1/TRBV3-2
size: .
DNA: TGTGCCAGCAGCCATGCAGGGGGCGGCACTGAAGCTTTCTTT
CDR3: CASSHAGGGTEAFF

J: TRBJ2-3
D: .
V: TRBV6-5
size: .
DNA: TGTGCCAGCATCCCGCAGGGGTCAGATACGCAGTATTTT
CDR3: CASIPQGSDTQYF

J: TRBJ1-1
D: .
V: TRBV30
size: .
DNA: TGTGCCTGGAGTGTTCCAGGGGCAGGGACTGAAGCTTTCTTT
CDR3: CAWSVPGAGTEAFF

J: TRBJ1-5
D: .
V: TRBV3-1/TRBV3-2
size: once
DNA: TGTGCCAGCAGCCAAGCCCCAGACTATAGCAATCAGCCCCAGCATTTT
CDR3: CASSQAPDYSNQPQHF

J: TRBJ1-1
D: TRBD1
V: TRBV29-1
size: .
DNA: TGCAGCGTTGCCGCAGGGGGAGCCACTGAAGCTTTCTTT
CDR3: CSVAAGGATEAFF

J: TRBJ1-6
D: .
V: TRBV5-6
size: once
DNA: TGTGCCAGCAGCTACGTAGCCGCTAATTCACCCCTCCACTTT
CDR3: CASSYVAANSPLHF

J: TRBJ1-2
D: TRBD1
V: TRBV3-1/TRBV3-2
size: .
DNA: TGTGCCAGCAGCCGAACACAGGGGGAGGGCTATGGCTACACCTTC
CDR3: CASSRTQGEGYGYTF

J: TRBJ2-5
D: .
V: TRBV7-9
size: .
DNA: TGTGCCAGCAGCTTAGCCGCGGTGTTGGGTGGGGAGACCCAGTACTTC
CDR3: CASSLAAVLGGETQYF

J: TRBJ2-7
D: .
V: TRBV29-1
size: .
DNA: TGCAGCGTTGAGTCGGAAACAGGGAGCCCCTACGAGCAGTACTTC
CDR3: CSVESETGSPYEQYF

J: TRBJ1-2
D: .
V: TRBV7-8
size: .
DNA: TGTGCCAGCAGCTTCGACAAAAACTATGGCTACACCTTC
CDR3: CASSFDKNYGYTF

J: TRBJ1-3
D: .
V: TRBV6-6
size: .
DNA: TGTGCCAGCAGTTACTCCCGGGGTGGTGGAAACACCATATATTTT
CDR3: CASSYSRGGGNTIYF

J: TRBJ1-2
D: TRBD1
V: TRBV5-6
size: .
DNA: TGTGCCAGCAGCTCGCCCGACAGGGGAAGCAATGGCTACACCTTC
CDR3: CASSSPDRGSNGYTF

J: TRBJ2-7
D: TRBD1
V: TRBV11-3
size: few
DNA: TGTGCCAGCAGCCCAGGACAGGGAAAGACCTACGAGCAGTACTTC
CDR3: CASSPGQGKTYEQYF

J: TRBJ2-2
D: .
V: TRBV10-1
size: .
DNA: TGCGCCAGCAGTGAGTCGACTTGGGGCACCCCCACGAACACCGGGGAGCTGTTTTTT
CDR3: CASSESTWGTPTNTGELFF

J: TRBJ1-1
D: .
V: TRBV7-2
size: .
DNA: TGTGCCAGCAGCTTAAACATTCACACTGAAGCTTTCTTT
CDR3: CASSLNIHTEAFF

J: TRBJ2-3
D: TRBD2
V: TRBV19
size: .
DNA: TGTGCCAGTAGTGCCTTGAGGACTAGCGGGGGGTTAGATACGCAGTATTTT
CDR3: CASSALRTSGGLDTQYF

J: TRBJ2-5
D: TRBD2
V: TRBV5-1
size: .
DNA: TGCGCCAGCAGCACCGGGACTAGCGGGAGGGAGACCCAGTACTTC
CDR3: CASSTGTSGRETQYF

J: TRBJ2-3
D: TRBD2
V: TRBV6-5
size: once
DNA: TGTGCCAGCAGTCGACTAGCTGGAGATACGCAGTATTTT
CDR3: CASSRLAGDTQYF

J: TRBJ1-4
D: .
V: TRBV2
size: .
DNA: TGTGCCAGCAGAGAACAGTTCGCTGAAAAACTGTTTTTT
CDR3: CASREQFAEKLFF

J: TRBJ2-1
D: .
V: TRBV7-9
size: .
DNA: TGTGCCAGCAGCCGAAACAGATACAATGAGCAGTTCTTC
CDR3: CASSRNRYNEQFF

J: TRBJ2-1
D: TRBD2
V: TRBV6-4
size: .
DNA: TGTGCCAGCAGTGACCCTCAGGGACTAGCGGGGATCAATGAGCAGTTCTTC
CDR3: CASSDPQGLAGINEQFF

J: TRBJ1-1
D: .
V: TRBV15
size: .
DNA: TGTGCCACCAGCAGTATCCCGTCGGGCAGGGTATTGGAAGCTTTCTTT
CDR3: CATSSIPSGRVLEAFF